This T cell receptor (beta chain) was found in a study of cytomegalovirus exposure and HLA in healthy donors. Study-level findings and limits: In an earlier analysis, about 90% or about 30%: the productive usage of most TCR beta V segments. The authors assumed roughly uniform sequencing depth across donors for presence/absence analyses. Later on, analysis showed that most CMV-associated TCR beta chains appeared to be HLA-restricted. In vitro checks showed that a few CMV-associated chains really do target CMV antigens.

The germline V gene has CDR1 MNHNY and CDR2 SVGAGI (reference sequence). The CDR3 covers 13 residues. As for this clone: The antigen remains undetermined. The junction differs from germline at one of its ends, possibly a read error.

The PCR made use of 60 Vbeta and 13 Jbeta primers. Using immunoSEQ multiplex PCR, the repertoire was profiled, and TCRdb retains in-frame clones only, with some absent. Of about 160,000 clones listed, roughly four fifths are singletons. The chain employs TRBV6-6 and TRBJ2-5; TRBD2 agrees at 11 bases. Sequenced sample: PBMCs. This sequence was found in a man aged 45 to 65 in good health and CMV-seropositive. CDR3 amino acids: CASSYSPGLAVNF. The DNA for the CDR3 is TGTGCCAGCAGTTACTCACCGGGACTAGCGGTGAACTTC.